Reported below is one T cell receptor (beta chain). Many counts were recorded for this clonotype. Its antigen is unknown. Base qualities are not recorded, but no much larger clone differs from it by a single base. The data were obtained in a study of T-cell reconstitution after alpha-beta-depleted transplantation in children (TCRdb year 2016). Study-level background: Using TCR repertoire profiling, the study followed T-cell immune reconstitution in a quantitative way in children after TCRalphabeta/CD19-depleted allogeneic hematopoietic cell transplantation.

The library was made by PCR. TCRdb records Illumina HiSeq 2500 as the sequencer. TCR libraries were prepared with molecular barcoding, using unique molecular identifiers to normalize TCRbeta repertoire quantification. TCRdb trimmed the raw reads at Q25, called clones with MiXCR and kept productive beta chains. Under each unique CDR3 protein, matching rows form one entry showing the most common genes and DNA. This sample holds approximately 88,000 distinct CDR3 sequences; 9.5% to 15% were observed only once. The top ten clones comprise around 14% of the sample. V drops 0 bases and J drops 1 base, leaving 15 bases in between. CDR1 and CDR2 are drawn from the germline V gene: MNHEY, SVGEGT. The cysteine opens and the phenylalanine closes a CDR3 of 17 amino acids. The read is trimmed to its CDR3 DNA, 51 bases read in frame from base 1.

The chain uses TRBV6-2 or TRBV6-3 and TRBJ1-1, and TRBD1 may be the D gene, going by 6 matching bases. The receptor comes from a human donor who donated a stem cell graft to a child with inherited bone marrow failure. The sample in question was PBMCs from the stem cell graft donor, obtained from the stem cell graft. CDR3 sequence: CASSYSPISTGNTEAFF. The DNA is as follows: TGTGCCAGCAGTTACTCCCCGATCTCGACAGGGAACACTGAAGCTTTCTTT.